This is a list of T cell receptor beta chains from one sample in a study of blood T cell repertoires in COVID-19. Produced via immunoSEQ multiplex PCR; TCRdb's table is partial and in-frame only. This sample has nearly 300,000 clones; 89% occur once, and the top ten carry under 3%. The specimen was PBMCs or T cells enriched from blood (not recorded which). The receptors derive from a woman between 45 and 65 years old who had been exposed to COVID-19. The CDR3 runs from the conserved cysteine through the conserved F or W.

CDR3: CASSHSYNEQFF; V: TRBV11-3; length: 12
CDR3: CASSLRGIAEAFF; V: TRBV12-3/TRBV12-4; length: 13
CDR3: CAWSRDVSGELFF; V: TRBV30; length: 13
CDR3: CASSQVLNRAYEQFF; V: TRBV3-1/TRBV3-2; length: 15
CDR3: CASSLGEGYEQYF; V: TRBV5-1; length: 13
CDR3: CASSIGTGGIGMNTEAFF; V: TRBV19; length: 18
CDR3: CASSATGANSPLHF; V: TRBV9; length: 14
CDR3: CASSPPDRVGTEAFF; V: TRBV5-4; length: 15
CDR3: CATSERTGTAGGYSEQYF; V: TRBV15; length: 18
CDR3: CASRLRYSFANYGYTF; V: TRBV19; length: 16
CDR3: CASTRGSLNYGYTF; V: TRBV6-5; length: 14
CDR3: CASSQGVRDRTYEQYF; V: TRBV4-1; length: 16
CDR3: CASSLRQGHYEQYF; V: TRBV28; length: 14
CDR3: CASGQGYEQFF; V: TRBV2; length: 11
CDR3: CCVGSSYNSPLHF; V: TRBV2; length: 13
CDR3: CASSSQGASGELFF; V: TRBV5-1; length: 14
CDR3: CASSFFGVSSSQETQYF; V: TRBV28; length: 17
CDR3: CASSSRFTQDYGYTF; V: TRBV5-6; length: 15